This T cell receptor beta chain was obtained from a study of technical replicates of blood from several donors. Here immunoSEQ multiplex PCR was the method, and the copy in TCRdb shows in-frame clones only, minus some. The sample includes fewer than 75,000 clones, approximately 87% of them seen just once. This clonotype originated in a human donor in good health. Some clones in this sample may be carry-over from other donors' samples. The material sequenced was PBMCs.

CDR3 sequence (DNA): TGTGCCAGCAGCGTAGGTGACCGGGGGACTACAGGGTTCTCCTACGAGCAGTACTTC. It translates to CASSVGDRGTTGFSYEQYF. V gene TRBV9 combines with J gene TRBJ2-7, with D tentatively TRBD2 (7 bases). Germline assignment: CDR1 SGDLS and CDR2 YYNGEE. The CDR3 length is 19 residues. V was trimmed by 0 bases and J by 0 bases, leaving 22 bases between them.